This paragraph reports one TCR beta chain. In the study's own analysis: It was from reference gene primer amplification that nucleated cell counts were estimated. Assay used: immunoSEQ multiplex PCR; TCRdb lists only in-frame clones, some missing. Clonal size and the V and J genes are those of that table, whereas D and trimming came from the DNA. The repertoire holds around 140,000 clones, with roughly 89% as singletons. These data are taken from a study of blood T cell repertoires in COVID-19. Per the germline V gene, CDR1 is LGHNT and CDR2 is FRNRAP. Trimming removed 6 bases from V and 0 bases from J, with 18 bases in between. The CDR3 consists of 17 residues.

The V call is TRBV12-5, the J call TRBJ1-3, with D maybe TRBD1 (6 bases). This TCR was recovered from a woman aged 50 to 65 with acute or convalescent COVID-19. The sample comprised peripheral blood. The CDR3 reads CASGSGQNRISGNTIYF. CDR3 coding DNA: TGTGCTAGTGGCAGCGGACAGAATAGAATCTCTGGAAACACCATATATTTT.